This T cell receptor beta chain is from a study of cytomegalovirus exposure and HLA in healthy donors (dated by TCRdb to between 2016 and 2019). Looking at the study overall: In an earlier analysis of 550 to 750 of the donors, about 270 Gb of sequence data and 100 million or so unique TCR beta sequences from 150 million to 200 million T cells were reported. The study profiled the T cell repertoires of more than 500 subjects by immunosequencing and related them to cytomegalovirus serostatus. The study was designed to test whether signatures of past pathogen exposure could be identified by cataloging public T cell receptors. Because of strong linkage in the cohort, roughly 5 DR-DQ haplotypes were treated as single units for association and clustering. The study combined high-throughput TCR immunosequencing, statistical association of individual TCRs with disease status, and machine learning to predict cytomegalovirus infection status. To study patterns of TCR occurrence, a later analysis re-analyzed previously published TCR beta repertoires from 650 to 750 donors and added high-resolution HLA genotyping. HLA typing included class I and class II loci at four-digit resolution. Approximately 310 gigabases of sequencing data and tens of millions of unique TCR sequences were included in an early release covering about 700 HLA-typed donors. An earlier analysis of 500 to 750 of the donors applied high-throughput TCR beta sequencing to assess whether each TCR beta V gene segment acted as functional or pseudogenic. Along with the approximately 650-subject first cohort, a separate validation cohort of about 110 different subjects was used. Across some 400 genotyped donors of the cohort, an average of approximately 240,000 unique TCR beta nucleotide sequences per donor were sequenced, and approximately 19% of those sequences were non-productive. All discovery cohort repertoires had been generated using a single sequencing platform. Among the approximately 420 genotyped donors, approximately 82% belonged to the genetic ancestry cluster associated with self-reported Caucasian donors. In the later analysis, no new phenotypic data were used to find candidate immune exposures; instead, reliance was placed on TCR beta sequences and their occurrence across donors. A later genetic analysis took genome-wide SNP genotypes for about 55% of the roughly 670 donors and used that subset as a discovery cohort. Alongside the repertoire data, information on donor age, sex, ethnicity and CMV serostatus was compiled. The number of typed donors differed by locus: about 620-640 for A, B, C, DRB1 and DQB1; 522 for DQA1; 600 to 610 for DPA1; and around 470 for DPB1. Summary of the overall study and its limitations: Correlated functional status among segregating V segments might reflect linkage disequilibrium, but an unknown experimental factor could not be ruled out. Most CMV-associated TCR beta chains appeared to be HLA-restricted in a later analysis, and the HLA associations seemed to be driven largely by CMV exposure. Three of the identified cytomegalovirus-associated TCR beta chains were confirmed in vitro to be specific for cytomegalovirus antigens. An earlier analysis of around 600 of the donors showed that most TCR beta V segments appeared in productive rearrangements either about 87% or about 30% of the time, which broadly matched IMGT annotations. Roughly uniform sequencing depth across donors was assumed in presence/absence analyses, although this assumption may not hold. Across donors, most TCR sequences were observed very rarely, whereas some public TCRs were present in many individuals. HLA typing was unavailable for some donors at each locus, so association tests used only the typed subset. It was suggested by the authors that the approach could potentially be generalized to other disease states and immunological phenotypes. In the study, some 160 TCR beta chains were listed as associated with cytomegalovirus. Some IMGT-functional V segments, including TRBV6-2 and TRBV6-3, could not be distinguished by the 87-base-pair reads and were therefore excluded. A later analysis found that TCR association rates varied across HLA loci, with DRB1 alleles showing the most associated TCRs and HLA-C alleles the fewest. A further reported finding was that TCR beta sequences accurately predicted the HLA-A and HLA-B alleles for most subjects in the first cohort. Only TCR beta chains were sequenced in this cohort, and the absence of alpha or paired-chain data limited detectable features. Specific HLA alleles were associated with 15,000 to 20,000 TCR beta sequences at a false discovery rate of 0.05 in a later analysis. According to a later analysis, parvovirus B19, influenza, CMV and Epstein-Barr virus appeared linked to several top co-occurrence clusters. The classifier was reported to diagnose cytomegalovirus status with high specificity and sensitivity in both the original and validation cohorts. Assigning TCR associations to individual alleles was difficult when HLA alleles, especially DR and DQ, strongly co-occurred. An association between a missense DCLRE1C variant and V-gene and J-gene trimming of TCR beta chains was found in a later genetic analysis and replicated in an independent cohort. Roughly 17 rarely observed V segments, including chromosome 9 orphons, were excluded from the earlier analysis of approximately 600 of the donors because counts were too low. Compared with equally common non-associated chains, HLA-associated TCR beta chains in a later analysis were more clonally expanded and had lower generation probabilities. In a later genetic analysis, fewer N-insertions in productive TCRs were reported among donors in an Asian-associated ancestry cluster than the roughly 670-donor mean. For the cohort, immune exposure information was limited to CMV serostatus. A cluster of highly shared sequence variants was judged likely to represent a technical artifact of the sequencing pipeline.

The cohort was made up of roughly 670 healthy bone marrow donors. At the time of sampling, all cohort members were nominally healthy, though unrecorded immune exposures were likely present. The donor was CMV seropositive and was included in the group of about 290 seropositive cohort members. Each donor provided a peripheral blood sample, and peripheral blood mononuclear cells were used for TCR beta sequencing. Genomic DNA extraction from the blood cell samples was performed with the Qiagen DNeasy Blood Extraction Kit. Libraries were constructed by the immunoSEQ multiplex PCR assay. For the multiplex PCR, a mixture combining 60 forward primers for TCR Vbeta segments and 13 reverse primers for TCR Jbeta segments was used. The CDR3 region of rearranged TCR beta genes was amplified from genomic DNA with a multiplex PCR assay. The Illumina HiSeq System was used to sequence the amplified TCR beta libraries as 87-base-pair reads. Under the source paper's analysis protocol: A later analysis counted 75 million to 100 million unique TCR beta chains across the 666 repertoires, and 9 million to 14 million of these chains were shared by at least two donors. Raw reads were error-corrected and collapsed into unique sequences with a nearest-neighbor algorithm that merged closely related sequences to remove PCR and sequencing errors. To assign V, D and J gene segments, CDR3 sequences were aligned to IMGT reference sequences. For a sequence to be retained, a match of at least six nucleotides was required to both a V gene segment and a J gene segment. Rearrangements were classified as productive when the CDR3 lacked stop codons and remained in frame with V and J, and all other rearrangements were classified as non-productive. Following IMGT convention, CDR3 was defined as the stretch from the second conserved V-encoded cysteine up to the conserved J-encoded phenylalanine. In an earlier analysis of more than 550 of the donors, sequences lacking an unambiguous match to a single V gene segment were excluded. An earlier analysis of about 590 of the donors classified V segments as functional when productive rearrangements were above 56.7% and as segregating when the standard deviation between donors was above 5%. A statistical classification framework was built for diagnosing cytomegalovirus status from the catalog of TCR beta chain sequences. A later analysis assigned V and J genes by comparing TCR nucleotide sequences with IMGT/GENE-DB human TR gene sequences. In a later analysis, CDR3 sequences and most-parsimonious VDJ recombination scenarios were assigned using the TCRdist pipeline. In a later analysis, every TCR beta chain was defined by the combination of its CDR3 amino acid sequence and its V-gene family, and reads without a unique V-gene family were dropped. A later analysis removed 592 highly shared, low-generation-probability nucleotide sequences to deal with suspected cross-contamination and a sequencing artifact. A later analysis calculated a clonal expansion index for each public chain from normalized within-repertoire ranks of inferred template counts. Generation probabilities in a later analysis came from a VDJ recombination model fitted to out-of-frame rearrangements, and those results were checked against IGoR. Hypergeometric tests were used in a later analysis to score TCR-TCR, TCR-HLA and TCR-CMV co-occurrence, with a repertoire-size bias correction applied to the TCR pairs. To estimate false discovery rates, a later analysis permuted the HLA or CMV assignments 20 times. A later analysis grouped co-occurring TCRs with DBSCAN, adding TCRdist sequence similarity when clustering within HLA-allele-positive subsets. Repertoires with fewer than 30,000 or more than 120,000 public chains, plus five repertoires with anomalous nucleotide sharing, were excluded from co-occurrence clustering. This immuneACCESS table, as held by TCRdb, lists in-frame sequences with V and J called but not all clones. Of the missing ones, under half trace to an unresolved V gene in checked studies; the others have no known cause. Clonal size and the V and J genes are those of that table, whereas D and trimming came from the DNA. The sample contains over 70,000 clones, under 80% of them found a single time. The top ten constitute about a fifth of the sample.

Notes on this clone: It lacks a known antigen. One base away there is no much larger clone; base qualities are not given.

The V and J ends are trimmed by 5 bases and 8 bases, leaving 10 bases between them. From the cysteine up to the phenylalanine, the CDR3 has a length of 13 residues. Here the CDR3 DNA is all that survives: 39 bases in frame from base 1. Per the germline V gene, SGHTA is the CDR1 and FQGNSA is the CDR2. The receptor was derived from a man aged 25 to 45 in good health and CMV-seropositive. The chain uses TRBV7-2 and TRBJ1-6; TRBD1 might be the D gene, on 6 matching bases. Sequenced: PBMCs. The DNA reads as follows: TGTGCCAGCAGCACGGACAGAGATTCACCCCTCCACTTT. Translated, it gives CASSTDRDSPLHF.